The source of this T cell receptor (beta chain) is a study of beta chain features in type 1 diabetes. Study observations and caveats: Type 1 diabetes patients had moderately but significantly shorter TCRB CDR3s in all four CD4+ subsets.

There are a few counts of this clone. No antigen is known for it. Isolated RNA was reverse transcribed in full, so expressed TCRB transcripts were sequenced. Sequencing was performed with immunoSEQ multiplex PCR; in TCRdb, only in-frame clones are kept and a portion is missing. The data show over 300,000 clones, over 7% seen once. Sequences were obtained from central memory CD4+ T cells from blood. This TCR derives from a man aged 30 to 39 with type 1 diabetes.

The CDR3 region has the DNA TGTGCCAGCAGTCGTCACACAGGGGGCAATGGGAATTCACCCCTCCACTTT. It yields the protein CASSRHTGGNGNSPLHF. This rearrangement joins TRBV25-1 to TRBJ1-6; 9 nucleotides align to TRBD1. This CDR3 spans 17 amino acids. Germline V gene lookup returns CDR1 MGHDK and CDR2 SYGVNS. Losses at the gene ends were 5 bases for V and 7 bases for J; bases not matched to a gene: 12.